Listed below are T cell receptor beta chains from one sample, sequenced in a study of technical replicates of blood from a handful of donors. Using immunoSEQ multiplex PCR, the repertoire was profiled, and TCRdb retains in-frame clones only, with some absent. This table holds tens of thousands of clones, about 95% found once. The sequencing sample was made of T cells isolated from PBMCs. All receptors derive from a human donor in good health. The CDR3 runs from the conserved cysteine through the conserved F or W. A D gene is named only where the DNA matches it firmly. Clone size, where shown, is once, few, many, or a class for clones that have expanded.

size: once
D: -
J: TRBJ1-1
V: TRBV29-1
CDR3: CSVHSGGFGTEAFF
DNA: TGCAGCGTTCATTCTGGGGGCTTCGGCACTGAAGCTTTCTTT

size: -
D: TRBD2
J: TRBJ2-7
V: TRBV5-4
CDR3: CASSPAGGTSGSRYEQYF
DNA: TGTGCCAGCAGCCCGGCGGGAGGGACTAGCGGGAGTAGGTACGAGCAGTACTTC

size: -
D: TRBD1
J: TRBJ2-7
V: TRBV7-7
CDR3: CASSPGTEVTYEQYF
DNA: TGTGCTAGCAGCCCCGGGACAGAGGTCACCTACGAGCAGTACTTC

size: -
D: TRBD1
J: TRBJ2-5
V: TRBV7-8
CDR3: CASSSAARDSREETQYF
DNA: TGTGCCAGCAGCTCGGCCGCCCGGGACAGCCGTGAAGAGACCCAGTACTTC

size: -
D: -
J: TRBJ1-5
V: TRBV19
CDR3: CASSQGLSQPQHF
DNA: TGTGCCAGTAGTCAAGGACTCAGTCAGCCCCAGCATTTT

size: -
D: -
J: TRBJ1-3
V: TRBV30
CDR3: CAWGLGGPGNTIYF
DNA: TGTGCCTGGGGACTCGGAGGACCTGGAAACACCATATATTTT

size: -
D: -
J: TRBJ2-3
V: TRBV18
CDR3: CASSPGSTDTQYF
DNA: TGTGCCAGCTCACCAGGCAGCACAGATACGCAGTATTTT

size: -
D: -
J: TRBJ2-2
V: TRBV6-1
CDR3: CASSAKGQTNTGELFF
DNA: TGTGCCAGCAGTGCAAAGGGGCAGACGAACACCGGGGAGCTGTTTTTT

size: -
D: -
J: TRBJ2-1
V: TRBV4-2
CDR3: CASSQDSRVASSYNEQFF
DNA: TGTGCCAGCAGCCAAGATTCCCGGGTAGCGAGCTCCTACAATGAGCAGTTCTTC

size: -
D: -
J: TRBJ1-3
V: TRBV5-1
CDR3: CASGQGLDSGNTIYF
DNA: TGCGCCAGCGGTCAGGGATTGGACTCTGGAAACACCATATATTTT

size: -
D: TRBD2
J: TRBJ2-2
V: TRBV27
CDR3: CASSLRAGGVGELFF
DNA: TGTGCCAGCAGTTTAAGAGCGGGAGGCGTCGGGGAGCTGTTTTTT

size: -
D: -
J: TRBJ1-5
V: TRBV6-1
CDR3: CASSVKGLSNQPQHF
DNA: TGTGCCAGCAGTGTTAAGGGACTGAGCAATCAGCCCCAGCATTTT

size: -
D: -
J: TRBJ1-5
V: TRBV7-9
CDR3: CASSSASREGQPQHF
DNA: TGTGCCAGCAGCTCCGCCTCCCGGGAAGGACAGCCCCAGCATTTT

size: -
D: TRBD1
J: TRBJ1-1
V: TRBV27
CDR3: CASSTTRTGNALTEAFF
DNA: TGTGCCAGCAGCACTACACGGACAGGGAACGCCCTCACTGAAGCTTTCTTT

size: -
D: TRBD1
J: TRBJ1-5
V: TRBV7-6
CDR3: CASSRGQGDLGNQPQHF
DNA: TGTGCCAGCAGCAGGGGACAGGGGGACTTAGGGAATCAGCCCCAGCATTTT

size: -
D: -
J: TRBJ2-7
V: TRBV6-6
CDR3: CASSYAVSYEQYF
DNA: TGTGCCAGCAGTTACGCTGTGAGCTACGAGCAGTACTTC

size: -
D: TRBD1
J: TRBJ1-1
V: TRBV19
CDR3: CASSSNHGQGRTEAFF
DNA: TGTGCCAGTAGTAGCAATCATGGACAGGGGCGGACTGAAGCTTTCTTT

size: -
D: TRBD1
J: TRBJ1-2
V: TRBV19
CDR3: CASSMDRGNYGYTF
DNA: TGTGCCAGTAGTATGGACAGGGGAAACTATGGCTACACCTTC

size: few
D: -
J: TRBJ1-6
V: TRBV19
CDR3: CASMGDGLRLHF
DNA: TGTGCCAGTATGGGAGACGGGTTGCGGCTCCACTTT

size: -
D: -
J: TRBJ2-1
V: TRBV15
CDR3: CATSRDYWQANNEQFF
DNA: TGTGCCACCAGCAGAGATTATTGGCAGGCAAACAATGAGCAGTTCTTC

size: -
D: -
J: TRBJ2-2
V: TRBV4-1
CDR3: CASTDRLDWGSNTGELFF
DNA: TGCGCCAGCACCGACAGGCTAGACTGGGGCTCGAACACCGGGGAGCTGTTTTTT

size: -
D: -
J: TRBJ1-6
V: TRBV18
CDR3: CASSPLPGSAYNSPLHF
DNA: TGTGCCAGCTCACCACTTCCGGGGAGCGCCTATAATTCACCCCTCCACTTT

size: -
D: TRBD1
J: TRBJ1-2
V: TRBV4-1
CDR3: CASSQVQGAPTNYGYTF
DNA: TGCGCCAGCAGCCAAGTACAGGGGGCCCCTACCAACTATGGCTACACCTTC

size: -
D: -
J: TRBJ2-7
V: TRBV30
CDR3: CAWGRTYEQYF
DNA: TGTGCCTGGGGCCGAACCTACGAGCAGTACTTC

size: -
D: TRBD1
J: TRBJ2-4
V: TRBV9
CDR3: CASSVDEGQGMRIQYF
DNA: TGTGCCAGCAGCGTAGACGAGGGACAGGGGATGCGCATTCAGTACTTC

size: few
D: TRBD1
J: TRBJ1-1
V: TRBV5-1
CDR3: CASSFFRGEITEAFF
DNA: TGCGCCAGCAGCTTCTTCAGGGGGGAGATCACTGAAGCTTTCTTT

size: -
D: -
J: TRBJ2-2
V: TRBV6-6
CDR3: CANRSPVTGELFF
DNA: TGTGCCAACAGGAGCCCGGTCACCGGGGAGCTGTTTTTT

size: -
D: -
J: TRBJ1-6
V: TRBV27
CDR3: CASSGTWGGLNSPLHF
DNA: TGTGCCAGCAGTGGAACCTGGGGGGGGCTAAACTCACCCCTCCACTTT

size: once
D: TRBD1
J: TRBJ2-1
V: TRBV11-3
CDR3: CASSSTGAGEQFF
DNA: TGTGCCAGCAGCTCGACAGGGGCCGGTGAGCAGTTCTTC

size: -
D: -
J: TRBJ2-7
V: TRBV11-2
CDR3: CASSLPVDSFFYEQYF
DNA: TGTGCCAGCAGCTTACCCGTCGACAGTTTTTTCTACGAGCAGTACTTC

size: -
D: -
J: TRBJ1-4
V: TRBV14
CDR3: CASSLSGGGNEKLFF
DNA: TGTGCCAGCAGCCTCTCCGGGGGAGGTAATGAAAAACTGTTTTTT

size: -
D: TRBD1
J: TRBJ1-5
V: TRBV7-2
CDR3: CASSLVGGRSNQPQHF
DNA: TGTGCCAGCAGCTTAGTAGGGGGCCGGAGCAATCAGCCCCAGCATTTT

size: -
D: TRBD1
J: TRBJ2-7
V: TRBV4-1
CDR3: CASSQRDRAYEQYF
DNA: TGCGCCAGCAGCCAACGGGACAGAGCCTACGAGCAGTACTTC

size: -
D: TRBD1
J: TRBJ2-2
V: TRBV2
CDR3: CASSFWVDREDTGELFF
DNA: TGTGCCAGCTCGTTTTGGGTGGACAGGGAGGACACCGGGGAGCTGTTTTTT

size: -
D: TRBD1
J: TRBJ1-1
V: TRBV5-1
CDR3: CASSFNRGPKGTEAFF
DNA: TGCGCCAGCAGCTTCAACAGGGGGCCGAAAGGCACTGAAGCTTTCTTT

size: -
D: TRBD1
J: TRBJ1-2
V: TRBV28
CDR3: CASSLPTGVAYGYTF
DNA: TGTGCCAGCAGTTTGCCGACAGGGGTTGCCTATGGCTACACCTTC

size: -
D: TRBD1
J: TRBJ1-2
V: TRBV6-1
CDR3: CASSETGTGIGYTF
DNA: TGTGCCAGCAGTGAAACCGGGACAGGGATTGGCTACACCTTC

size: -
D: -
J: TRBJ1-2
V: TRBV27
CDR3: CASSPSGGKWFGYTF
DNA: TGTGCCAGCAGTCCATCTGGGGGGAAGTGGTTCGGCTACACCTTC

size: -
D: TRBD1
J: TRBJ1-3
V: TRBV4-2
CDR3: CASSQEWDRGPGNTIYF
DNA: TGTGCCAGCAGCCAAGAGTGGGACAGGGGGCCTGGAAACACCATATATTTT

size: -
D: TRBD1
J: TRBJ2-1
V: TRBV13
CDR3: CASSIGTDRQFF
DNA: TGTGCCAGCAGCATCGGGACAGATAGGCAGTTCTTC

size: -
D: TRBD1
J: TRBJ1-2
V: TRBV5-6
CDR3: CASSLKWDRASDSHGYTF
DNA: TGTGCCAGCAGCTTAAAGTGGGACAGGGCTTCGGATAGTCATGGCTACACCTTC

size: -
D: -
J: TRBJ1-2
V: TRBV4-2
CDR3: CASSQDRSALYGYTF
DNA: TGTGCCAGCAGCCAAGATAGAAGCGCGCTCTATGGCTACACCTTC

size: once
D: TRBD2
J: TRBJ2-7
V: TRBV7-9
CDR3: CASSFREAEQYF
DNA: TGTGCCAGCAGCTTCCGGGAGGCCGAGCAGTACTTC

size: -
D: -
J: TRBJ2-1
V: TRBV5-1
CDR3: CASSLGDTEQFF
DNA: TGCGCCAGCAGCTTGGGTGACACAGAGCAGTTCTTC